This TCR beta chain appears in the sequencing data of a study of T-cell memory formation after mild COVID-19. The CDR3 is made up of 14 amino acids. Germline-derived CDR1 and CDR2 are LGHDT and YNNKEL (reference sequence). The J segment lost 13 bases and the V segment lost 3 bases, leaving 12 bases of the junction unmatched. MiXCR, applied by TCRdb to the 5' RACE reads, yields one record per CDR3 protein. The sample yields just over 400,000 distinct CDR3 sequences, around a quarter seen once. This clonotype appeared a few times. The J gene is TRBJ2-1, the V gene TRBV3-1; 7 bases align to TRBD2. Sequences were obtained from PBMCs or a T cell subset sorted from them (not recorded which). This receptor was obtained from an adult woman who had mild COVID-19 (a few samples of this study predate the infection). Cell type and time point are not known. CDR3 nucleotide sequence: TGTGCCAGCAGCCAGATCGGGTCCAGCGGGGCCCAGTTCTTC. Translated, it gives CASSQIGSSGAQFF.